These 11 T cell receptor beta chains came from one sample sequenced in a study of early T cells in non-severe SARS-CoV-2 infection. In TCRdb, the 5' RACE reads were re-called with MiXCR into one record per CDR3 protein. This table holds about 44,000 distinct CDR3 sequences, less than 15% found once. Material: whole blood. Receptors were obtained from an adult who was a healthcare worker with PCR-confirmed SARS-CoV-2 infection or an uninfected control (not recorded which).

This chain uses TRBV7-9 with TRBJ1-6; D unclear. The V and J ends lost 2 bases and 8 bases respectively, with 7 bases between them. CDR1 and CDR2 (germline): SEHNR, FQNEAQ (reference sequence). The CDR3 is made up of 13 amino acids. DNA for the CDR3: TGTGCCAGCAGCTTAAGGGCGGATTCACCCCTCCACTTT. Protein: CASSLRADSPLHF.

The chain links TRBV5-1 to TRBJ2-6; perhaps TRBD2 as D (6 bases). CDR1 and CDR2 (germline): SGHRS, YFSETQ. V lost 0 bases and J lost 4, with 11 bases in between. This CDR3 region has 16 residues. The CDR3 nucleotides are TGCGCCAGCAGCTTGGTGGCGGGGACCGGGGCCAACGTCCTGACTTTC. Protein: CASSLVAGTGANVLTF. Looking up the rest from reference TRBV5-1 and TRBJ2-6 gives the full variable domain: KAGVTQTPRYLIKTRGQQVTLSCSPISGHRSVSWYQQTPGQGLQFLFEYFSETQRNKGNFPGRFSGRQFSNSRSEMNVSTLELGDSALYLCASSLVAGTGANVLTFGAGSRLTVL.

This clonotype has ten or more counts. The chain recombines TRBV7-2 with TRBJ1-5, with no clear D. V gave up 0 bases and J gave up 7 bases, with 7 bases separating them. The V gene's germline CDR1 is SGHTA and CDR2 FQGNSA. The CDR3 runs to 13 residues. CDR3 in DNA: TGTGCCAGCAGCTTAGCTGGAACCCAGCCCCAGCATTTT. This translates into CASSLAGTQPQHF.

This chain joins TRBV11-3 and TRBJ2-1; TRBD1 might be the D (6 bases). V was clipped by 5 bases and J by 5 bases, with 10 bases between them. The CDR3 contains 13 residues. Germline V gene sequence: CDR1 SGHNT, CDR2 YENEEA. The CDR3: CASSLGQHNEQFF. CDR3 bases: TGTGCCAGCAGCCTTGGACAGCACAATGAGCAGTTCTTC.

This clonotype has a count of ten or more. In DNA, the CDR3 is TGTGCCAGCAGGGGGGACAGGGCCTACACTGAAGCTTTCTTT. Its protein is CASRGDRAYTEAFF. This chain connects TRBV2 to TRBJ1-1; 9 positions match TRBD1. With 6 bases clipped from V and 3 bases from J, the junction kept 5 bases outside the gene matches. The CDR3 contains 14 residues. The germline CDR1 and CDR2 sequences are SNHLY and FYNNEI.

This clonotype was observed at least ten times. V and J are TRBV7-9 and TRBJ2-5; D unclear. Germline assignment: CDR1 SEHNR and CDR2 FQNEAQ (reference sequence). There are 14 residues in the CDR3. V was cut by 4 bases and J by 3 bases, with 12 bases left in between. CDR3 sequence: CASSSQRSEETQYF. As DNA, the CDR3 is TGTGCCAGCAGCTCACAAAGGTCGGAAGAGACCCAGTACTTC.

This clonotype was picked up many times. This sequence joins TRBV9 and TRBJ1-4; no firm D call. The CDR3 is 16 amino acids. Germline CDR1 SGDLS, CDR2 YYNGEE. The V end lost 2 bases, the J end lost 0 bases, and 11 bases lay between the germline ends. CDR3: CASSVGIAPTNEKLFF. CDR3 coding DNA: TGTGCCAGCAGCGTTGGAATCGCCCCAACTAATGAAAAACTGTTTTTT.

The sample holds one count of this clonotype. The V and J genes are TRBV28 and TRBJ1-2; possibly TRBD1 for D (6 bases). CDR1 and CDR2 (germline): MDHEN, SYDVKM. This CDR3 comprises 13 residues. Trimming pared 5 bases from V and 8 bases from J, leaving 15 bases between. The CDR3 DNA reads as TGTGCCAGCAGTAGGTGGGGGCGCGGGGGCTACACCTTC. Amino acids: CASSRWGRGGYTF.

This clonotype was seen at least ten times. The chain is built from TRBV7-2 and TRBJ2-7; 11 bases are shared with TRBD2. CDR3 length: 16 residues. V dropped 4 bases and J dropped 6; count of bases not matched to a gene: 11. The germline gives CDR1 SGHTA, CDR2 FQGNSA. CDR3 amino acids: CASSSASGRPRGEQYF. In nucleotides, the CDR3 is TGTGCCAGCAGCTCGGCTAGCGGGAGGCCCCGGGGCGAGCAGTACTTC.

The chain carries TRBV7-2 and TRBJ2-7; possible D gene TRBD2, 5 bases. Germline-derived CDR1 and CDR2 are SGHTA and FQGNSA. The CDR3 spans 15 residues. With 0 bases removed from V and 5 bases from J, the gap between germline ends came to 14 bases. This CDR3 is CASSLAGRAGDEQYF. The CDR3 DNA follows: TGTGCCAGCAGCTTAGCGGGCCGGGCCGGGGACGAGCAGTACTTC.

This chain joins TRBV28 and TRBJ1-3; TRBD1 matches at 7 bases. The CDR3 loop spans 15 amino acids. Germline CDR1 MDHEN, CDR2 SYDVKM. The J segment lost 3 bases and the V segment lost 7 bases, leaving 9 bases of the junction unmatched. In nucleotides, the CDR3 is TGTGCCAGCACCATACCCCAGGGGGATGGAAACACCATATATTTT. Its protein is CASTIPQGDGNTIYF.